This is a list of T cell receptor beta chains from one sample in a study of blood T cell repertoires in COVID-19. Method: immunoSEQ multiplex PCR; TCRdb's copy keeps in-frame clones and lacks some. The sample lists 65,000 to 70,000 clones; more than 85% were seen once. The sample comprised peripheral blood. The receptors shown here come from a human donor with active COVID-19. The donor label of this sample is uncertain. Both conserved end residues are part of each CDR3. The order of the fields is D gene, J gene, V gene, CDR3 protein, CDR3 DNA. D genes are given only for firm matches.

D: TRBD1
J: TRBJ1-3
V: TRBV30
CDR3: CALSTGPGNTIYF
DNA: TGTGCACTTTCGACAGGGCCTGGAAACACCATATATTTT

D: TRBD2
J: TRBJ2-3
V: TRBV5-1
CDR3: CASSLAGTSGRGDTQYF
DNA: TGCGCCAGCAGCTTGGCGGGGACTAGCGGGAGGGGAGATACGCAGTATTTT

D: TRBD2
J: TRBJ2-5
V: TRBV7-2
CDR3: CASSLSSGGVTRRGTQYF
DNA: TGTGCCAGCAGCTTAAGTTCGGGGGGGGTAACCCGAAGAGGGACCCAGTACTTC

D: TRBD2
J: TRBJ2-1
V: TRBV6-4
CDR3: CASSEQAGLRNEQFF
DNA: TGTGCCAGCAGTGAACAAGCGGGGCTTAGGAATGAGCAGTTCTTC

D: -
J: TRBJ1-1
V: TRBV20-1
CDR3: CSASNPLGDTEAFF
DNA: TGCAGTGCTAGTAACCCCCTAGGGGACACTGAAGCTTTCTTT

D: TRBD1
J: TRBJ1-2
V: TRBV2
CDR3: CASKGTGTDGYTF
DNA: TGTGCCAGCAAGGGGACAGGGACGGATGGCTACACCTTC

D: TRBD1
J: TRBJ2-5
V: TRBV5-6
CDR3: CASSLRGQGPFQETQYF
DNA: TGTGCCAGCAGCTTGAGGGGACAGGGACCCTTCCAAGAGACCCAGTACTTC

D: -
J: TRBJ2-1
V: TRBV3-1/TRBV3-2
CDR3: CASSQGGLSLEQFF
DNA: TGTGCCAGCAGCCAAGGGGGACTCTCTTTGGAGCAGTTCTTC

D: TRBD2
J: TRBJ2-1
V: TRBV6-5
CDR3: CASSNRTRQFF
DNA: TGTGCCAGCAGTAACCGGACTAGGCAGTTCTTC

D: TRBD1
J: TRBJ2-5
V: TRBV19
CDR3: CASSGTGVGETQYF
DNA: TGTGCCAGTTCCGGGACAGGGGTGGGCGAGACCCAGTACTTC